The 18 T cell receptor beta chains listed next were all sequenced from one sample in a study of T-cell memory formation after mild COVID-19. Using its own MiXCR run on the 5' RACE reads, TCRdb lists one record per CDR3 protein. The table records roughly 110,000 distinct CDR3 sequences, about a sixth of them present only once. The source material was PBMCs or a T cell subset sorted from them (not recorded which). Receptors originate from an adult woman who had mild COVID-19 (a few samples of this study predate the infection). Cell type and time point are not known.

CDR3 region: CATHSGTEAFF. CDR3 DNA: TGTGCCACCCATTCAGGGACTGAAGCTTTCTTT. This chain links TRBV24-1 with TRBJ1-1; possibly TRBD1 for D (5 bases). CDR1 is KGHDR, CDR2 SFDVKD, per germline. V lost 9 bases and J lost 5, with 9 bases in between. The length of the CDR3 is 11 residues.

This clonotype was observed many times. J is TRBJ2-7 and V is TRBV5-1, with a weak D call TRBD2 (6 bases). Trimming stripped 7 bases from V and 1 base from J, with 15 bases between. The germline CDR1 and CDR2 sequences are SGHRS and YFSETQ. This CDR3 is 14 amino acids long. The CDR3 bases are TGCGCCAGCTCCCTGGCGGGACCTTCCTACGAGCAGTACTTC. It encodes CASSLAGPSYEQYF.

This clonotype was found a few times. The chain employs TRBV2 and TRBJ2-7; the D is unclear. The CDR3 is 14 amino acids. Germline V gene sequence: CDR1 SNHLY, CDR2 FYNNEI. The ends were cut back, 0 bases at V and 2 bases at J, with 8 bases in the middle. DNA of the CDR3: TGTGCCAGCAGTGAAGCGGTATCAACCTACGAGCAGTACTTC. This encodes CASSEAVSTYEQYF.

This sequence joins TRBV29-1 and TRBJ1-1; TRBD1 is a possible D gene (5 bases). CDR1 and CDR2 (germline): SQVTM, ANQGSEA. V was pared by 6 bases and J by 11 bases, with 16 bases between. The CDR3 spans 11 residues. The CDR3 reads CSVVDIGRAFF. The CDR3 DNA follows: TGCAGCGTCGTGGACATCGGCCGGGCTTTCTTT.

This clonotype was seen more than once but under ten times. The chain employs TRBV29-1 and TRBJ2-7; D not certain. V was trimmed by 4 bases and J by 0 bases, leaving 13 bases between them. This CDR3 has 14 amino acids. Germline loops: CDR1 SQVTM, CDR2 ANQGSEA. The CDR3 DNA reads as TGCAGCGTTGCCCAGCTCCCGTCCTCCTACGAGCAGTACTTC. It specifies CSVAQLPSSYEQYF.

This rearrangement joins TRBV15 to TRBJ2-7; no clear D gene. Germline loops: CDR1 LNHNV, CDR2 YYDKDF (reference sequence). Trimming took 3 bases from V and 0 from J, leaving 12 bases between them. This CDR3 contains 15 residues. This CDR3 reads CATSSNRGSSYEQYF. CDR3 nucleotide sequence: TGTGCCACCAGCAGTAATCGAGGCAGCTCCTACGAGCAGTACTTC.

This clonotype was recorded a few times. V is TRBV5-6 and J is TRBJ1-2; 9 bases are a match to TRBD1. The CDR3 extends over 17 amino acids. The junction had 16 bases not matched to a gene; V was cut back by 2 bases and J by 8 bases. Germline V CDR1 and CDR2: SGHDT, YYEEEE. The CDR3 region is CASSFSYRTGESTGYTF. CDR3 bases: TGTGCCAGCAGCTTTTCATACCGGACAGGGGAGTCTACAGGCTACACCTTC.

The DNA of the CDR3 is TGTGCCAGCAGCGTAGGAGGTAACGCCAAAAACATTCAGTACTTC. Its protein is CASSVGGNAKNIQYF. V usage is TRBV9 and J usage is TRBJ2-4; D is uncertain. The CDR3 extends over 15 amino acids. V lost 0 bases and J lost 1, with 8 bases in between. Germline values: CDR1 SGDLS, CDR2 YYNGEE.

This sequence joins TRBV5-4 and TRBJ1-1; TRBD1 is a possible D gene (5 bases). Germline lookup yields CDR1 SGHNT and CDR2 YYREEE (reference sequence). The CDR3 spans 15 residues. Between the trimmed V and J ends, which lost 3 bases and 4 bases, there was a span of 16 bases. The CDR3 coding sequence is TGTGCCAGCAGCTACCAGGGTAGTAGAATCACTGAAGCTTTCTTT. Its protein product is CASSYQGSRITEAFF.

This clonotype was counted a few times. The V and J genes are TRBV4-1 and TRBJ2-7; 7 positions agree with TRBD2. Germline CDR1 reads MGHRA; CDR2 reads YSYEKL. The CDR3 consists of 17 residues. With V trimmed by 1 base and J by 0 bases, 9 bases remained unmatched. This CDR3 reads CASSQGWGEGFSYEQYF. DNA for the CDR3: TGCGCCAGCAGCCAAGGTTGGGGGGAGGGTTTCTCCTACGAGCAGTACTTC.

This clonotype was observed a handful of times. The V call is TRBV11-1, the J call TRBJ2-5; possible D gene TRBD2, 5 bases. V was cut by 5 bases and J by 1 base, with 11 bases left in between. CDR3 length: 14 amino acids. Germline CDR1 is SGHAT and CDR2 is FQDESV (reference sequence). The CDR3, as DNA: TGTGCCAGCAGCCCACCCCGGGGCCAAGAGACCCAGTACTTC. Its translation is CASSPPRGQETQYF.

The V gene is TRBV5-1, the J gene TRBJ2-3; D is uncertain. The V and J ends lost 0 bases and 1 base respectively, with 6 bases between them. The CDR3 length is 14 residues. Looked up from germline, CDR1 is SGHRS and CDR2 is YFSETQ. The CDR3 region has the DNA TGCGCCAGCAGCTTGGGCCGCGGCACAGATACGCAGTATTTT. Encoded protein: CASSLGRGTDTQYF. The full variable domain, completed using reference TRBV5-1 and TRBJ2-3, is KAGVTQTPRYLIKTRGQQVTLSCSPISGHRSVSWYQQTPGQGLQFLFEYFSETQRNKGNFPGRFSGRQFSNSRSEMNVSTLELGDSALYLCASSLGRGTDTQYFGPGTRLTVL.

The chain employs TRBV30 and TRBJ1-1; D unclear. V was trimmed by 5 bases and J by 2 bases, leaving 9 bases between them. Germline V gene lookup returns CDR1 GTSNPN and CDR2 SVGIG (reference sequence). The CDR3 sequence is 12 residues long. CDR3 DNA: TGTGCCTGGGGGAGGATCAACACTGAAGCTTTCTTT. Translated, it gives CAWGRINTEAFF.

This chain connects TRBV9 to TRBJ2-1; 8 bases are shared with TRBD1. Trimming took 0 bases from V and 4 from J; bases not matched to a gene: 9. The CDR3 totals 17 residues. CDR1 is SGDLS and CDR2 is YYNGEE in the germline V gene. The CDR3 is CASSVAGGNHLYNEQFF. The CDR3 nucleotides read TGTGCCAGCAGCGTAGCAGGGGGCAATCACCTTTACAATGAGCAGTTCTTC.

This clonotype came up a few times. The genes are TRBV9 and TRBJ2-7, with D possibly matching TRBD2 (5 bases). The V and J ends lost 4 bases and 3 bases respectively, with 20 bases between them. Germline loops: CDR1 SGDLS, CDR2 YYNGEE. There are 16 residues in the CDR3. CDR3 nucleotide sequence: TGTGCCAGCAGCACGACTGCGGGCGGACTTAACTACGAGCAGTACTTC. Protein product: CASSTTAGGLNYEQYF. Full variable domain (outside the CDR3, taken from reference TRBV9 and TRBJ2-7): DSGVTQTPKHLITATGQRVTLRCSPRSGDLSVYWYQQSLDQGLQFLIQYYNGEERAKGNILERFSAQQFPDLHSELNLSSLELGDSALYFCASSTTAGGLNYEQYFGPGTRLTVT.

This clonotype turned up a few times. This rearrangement joins TRBV6-6 to TRBJ2-7, with TRBD1 matching 8 bases. CDR3 length equals 15 residues. Trimming took 0 bases from V and 3 from J; bases not matched to a gene: 4. Germline CDR1 and CDR2: MNHNY and SVGAGI (reference sequence). Here the CDR3 reads CASSYSPDRVYEQYF. Here the CDR3 DNA reads TGTGCCAGCAGTTACTCGCCGGACAGGGTCTACGAGCAGTACTTC.

The CDR3 here is CSAGQRGYNEQFF. CDR3 coding DNA: TGCAGTGCTGGCCAGCGGGGATACAATGAGCAGTTCTTC. The J gene is TRBJ2-1, the V gene TRBV20-1; 7 nucleotides line up with TRBD2. CDR1 and CDR2 from the germline V gene are DFQATT and SNEGSKA (reference sequence). CDR3 size: 13 residues. Trimming cost V 5 bases and J 4 bases; bases outside gene matches: 5.

The chain is built from TRBV20-1 and TRBJ2-3; D uncertain. Germline CDR1 DFQATT, CDR2 SNEGSKA (reference sequence). V dropped 2 bases and J dropped 12 bases, with 12 bases sitting between them. The CDR3 is 11 residues long. The CDR3 DNA reads as TGCAGTGCTAGAATAGGGCCTGCCCAGTATTTT. Residues: CSARIGPAQYF.